In this sample, the clone carrying this T cell receptor beta chain turned up a few times. Its antigen is unidentified. Deletions cut 4 bases from V and 2 bases from J, with 13 bases between. Germline CDR1 SGHKS, CDR2 YYEKEE (reference sequence). The CDR3 consists of 14 residues. The sample belongs to a study of cytomegalovirus exposure and HLA in healthy donors. In the study overall: Earlier, approximately 110 million unique TCR beta sequences were recovered from around 200 million T cells by an analysis. Of several hundred genotyped donors, around 86% grouped in the Caucasian-associated ancestry cluster.

Overall study results and limits: In an earlier analysis, most TCR beta V segments were productive about 90% or about 30% of the time.

PCR was performed using 60 Vbeta and 13 Jbeta primers. Only in-frame clones appear in the TCRdb table, and some are missing; sequencing was by immunoSEQ multiplex PCR. Of approximately 69,000 clones detected, roughly 74% appear once; the ten largest clones hold approximately 22%. The V and J genes are TRBV5-5 and TRBJ2-7; a possible D gene is TRBD2 (5 bases). The clonotype originates from a woman under 40 in good health and CMV-seropositive. The specimen sequenced was PBMCs. CDR3 protein: CASSIPDFAYEQYF. CDR3 DNA: TGTGCCAGCAGCATACCGGACTTCGCCTACGAGCAGTACTTC.